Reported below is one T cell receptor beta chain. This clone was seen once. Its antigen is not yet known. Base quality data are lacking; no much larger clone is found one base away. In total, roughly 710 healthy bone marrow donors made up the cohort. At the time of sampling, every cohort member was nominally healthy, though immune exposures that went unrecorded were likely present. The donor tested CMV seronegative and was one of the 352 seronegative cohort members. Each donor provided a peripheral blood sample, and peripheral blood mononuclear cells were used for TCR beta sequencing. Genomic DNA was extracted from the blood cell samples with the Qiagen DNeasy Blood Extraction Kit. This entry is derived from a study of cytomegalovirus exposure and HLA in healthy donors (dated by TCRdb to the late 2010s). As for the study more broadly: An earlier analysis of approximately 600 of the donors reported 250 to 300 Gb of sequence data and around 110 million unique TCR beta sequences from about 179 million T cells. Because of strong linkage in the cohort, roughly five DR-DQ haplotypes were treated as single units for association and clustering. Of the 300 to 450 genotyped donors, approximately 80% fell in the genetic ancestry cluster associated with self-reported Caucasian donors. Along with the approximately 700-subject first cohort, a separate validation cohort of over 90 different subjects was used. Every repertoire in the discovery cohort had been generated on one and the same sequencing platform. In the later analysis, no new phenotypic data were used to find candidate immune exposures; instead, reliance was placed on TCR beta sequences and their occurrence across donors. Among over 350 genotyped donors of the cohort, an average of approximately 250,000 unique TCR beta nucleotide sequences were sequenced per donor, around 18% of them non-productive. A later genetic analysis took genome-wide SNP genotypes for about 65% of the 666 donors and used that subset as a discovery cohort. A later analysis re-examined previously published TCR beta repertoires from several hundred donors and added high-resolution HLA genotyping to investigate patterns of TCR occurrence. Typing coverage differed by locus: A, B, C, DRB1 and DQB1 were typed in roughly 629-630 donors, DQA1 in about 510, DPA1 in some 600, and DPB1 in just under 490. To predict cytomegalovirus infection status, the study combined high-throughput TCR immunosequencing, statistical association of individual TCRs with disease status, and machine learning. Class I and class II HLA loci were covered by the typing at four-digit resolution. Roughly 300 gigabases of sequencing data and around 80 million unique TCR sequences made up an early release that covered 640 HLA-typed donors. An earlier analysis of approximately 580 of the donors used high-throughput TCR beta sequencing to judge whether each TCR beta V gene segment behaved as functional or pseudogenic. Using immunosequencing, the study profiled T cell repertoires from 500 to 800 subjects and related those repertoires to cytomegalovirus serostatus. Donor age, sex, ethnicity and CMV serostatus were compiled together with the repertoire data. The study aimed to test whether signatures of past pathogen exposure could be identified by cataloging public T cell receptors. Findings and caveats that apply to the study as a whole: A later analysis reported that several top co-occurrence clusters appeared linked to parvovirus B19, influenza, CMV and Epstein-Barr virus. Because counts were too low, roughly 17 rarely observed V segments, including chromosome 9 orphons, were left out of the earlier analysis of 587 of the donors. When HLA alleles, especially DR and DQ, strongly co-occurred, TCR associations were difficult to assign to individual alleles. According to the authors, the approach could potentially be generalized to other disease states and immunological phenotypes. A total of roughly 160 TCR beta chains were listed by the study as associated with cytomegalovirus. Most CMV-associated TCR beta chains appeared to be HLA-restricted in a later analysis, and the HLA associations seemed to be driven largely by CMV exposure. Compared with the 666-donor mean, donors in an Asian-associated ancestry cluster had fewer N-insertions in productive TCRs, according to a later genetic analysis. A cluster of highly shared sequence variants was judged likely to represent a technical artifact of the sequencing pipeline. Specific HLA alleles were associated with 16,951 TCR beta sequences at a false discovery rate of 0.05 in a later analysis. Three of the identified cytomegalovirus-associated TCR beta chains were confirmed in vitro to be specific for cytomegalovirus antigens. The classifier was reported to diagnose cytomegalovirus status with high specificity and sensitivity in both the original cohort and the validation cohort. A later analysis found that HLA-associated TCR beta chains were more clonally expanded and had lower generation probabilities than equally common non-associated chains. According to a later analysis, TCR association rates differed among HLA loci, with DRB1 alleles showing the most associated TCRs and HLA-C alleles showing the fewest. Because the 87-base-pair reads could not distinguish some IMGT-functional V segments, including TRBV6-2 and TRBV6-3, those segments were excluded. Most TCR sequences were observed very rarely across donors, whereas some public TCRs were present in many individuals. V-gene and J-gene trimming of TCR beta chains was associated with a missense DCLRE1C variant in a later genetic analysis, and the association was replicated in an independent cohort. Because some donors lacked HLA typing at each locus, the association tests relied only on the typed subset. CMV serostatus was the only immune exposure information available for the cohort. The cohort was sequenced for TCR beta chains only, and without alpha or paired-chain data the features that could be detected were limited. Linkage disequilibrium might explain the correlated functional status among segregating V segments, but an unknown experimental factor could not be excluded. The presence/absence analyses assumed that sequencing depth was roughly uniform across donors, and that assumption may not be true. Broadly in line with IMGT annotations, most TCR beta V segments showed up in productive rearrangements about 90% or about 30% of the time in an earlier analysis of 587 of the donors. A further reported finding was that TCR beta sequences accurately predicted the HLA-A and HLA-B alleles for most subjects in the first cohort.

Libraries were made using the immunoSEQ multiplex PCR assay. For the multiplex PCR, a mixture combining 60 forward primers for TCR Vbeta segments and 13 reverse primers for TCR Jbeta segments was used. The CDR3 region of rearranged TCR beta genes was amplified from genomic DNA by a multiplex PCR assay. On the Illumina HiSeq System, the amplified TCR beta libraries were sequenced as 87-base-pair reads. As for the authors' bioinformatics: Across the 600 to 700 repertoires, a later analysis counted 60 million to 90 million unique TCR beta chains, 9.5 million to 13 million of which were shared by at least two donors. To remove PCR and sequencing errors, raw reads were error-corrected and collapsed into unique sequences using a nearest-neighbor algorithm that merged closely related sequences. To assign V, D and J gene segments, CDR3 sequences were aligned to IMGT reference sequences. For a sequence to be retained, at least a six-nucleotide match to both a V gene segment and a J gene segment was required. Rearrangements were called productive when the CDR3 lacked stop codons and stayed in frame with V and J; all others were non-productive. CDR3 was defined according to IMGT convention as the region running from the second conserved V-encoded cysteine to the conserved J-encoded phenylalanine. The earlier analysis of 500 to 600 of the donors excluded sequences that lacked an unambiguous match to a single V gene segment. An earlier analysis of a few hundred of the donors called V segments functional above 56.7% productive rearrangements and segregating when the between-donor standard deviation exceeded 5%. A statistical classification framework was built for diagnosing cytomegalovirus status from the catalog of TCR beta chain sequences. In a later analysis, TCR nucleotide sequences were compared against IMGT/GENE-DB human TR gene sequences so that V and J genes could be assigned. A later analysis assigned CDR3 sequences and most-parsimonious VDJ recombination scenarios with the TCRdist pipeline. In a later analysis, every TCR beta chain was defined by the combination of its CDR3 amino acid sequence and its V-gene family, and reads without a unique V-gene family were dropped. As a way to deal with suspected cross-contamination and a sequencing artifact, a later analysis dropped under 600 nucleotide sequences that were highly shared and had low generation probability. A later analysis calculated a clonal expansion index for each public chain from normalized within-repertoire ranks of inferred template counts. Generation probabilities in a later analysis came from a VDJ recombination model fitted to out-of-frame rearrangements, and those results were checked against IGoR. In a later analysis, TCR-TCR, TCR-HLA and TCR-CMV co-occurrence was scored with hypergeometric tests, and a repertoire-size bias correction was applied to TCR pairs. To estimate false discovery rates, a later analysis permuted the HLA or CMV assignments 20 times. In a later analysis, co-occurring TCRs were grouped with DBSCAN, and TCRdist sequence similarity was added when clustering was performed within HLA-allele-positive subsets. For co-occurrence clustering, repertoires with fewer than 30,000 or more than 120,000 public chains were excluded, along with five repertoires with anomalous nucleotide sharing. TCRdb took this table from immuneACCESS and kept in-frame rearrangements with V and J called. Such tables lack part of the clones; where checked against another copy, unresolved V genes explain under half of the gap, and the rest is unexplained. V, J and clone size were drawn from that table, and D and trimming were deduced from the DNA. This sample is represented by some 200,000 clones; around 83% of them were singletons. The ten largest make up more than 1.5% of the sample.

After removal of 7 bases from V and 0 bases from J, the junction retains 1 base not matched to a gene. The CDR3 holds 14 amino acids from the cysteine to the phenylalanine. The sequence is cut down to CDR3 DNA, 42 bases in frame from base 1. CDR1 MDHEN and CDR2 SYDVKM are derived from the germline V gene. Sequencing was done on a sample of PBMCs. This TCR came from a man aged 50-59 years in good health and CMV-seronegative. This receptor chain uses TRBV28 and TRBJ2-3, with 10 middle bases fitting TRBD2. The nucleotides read TGTGCCAGCAAACTAGCGGGAAGCACAGATACGCAGTATTTT. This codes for CASKLAGSTDTQYF.